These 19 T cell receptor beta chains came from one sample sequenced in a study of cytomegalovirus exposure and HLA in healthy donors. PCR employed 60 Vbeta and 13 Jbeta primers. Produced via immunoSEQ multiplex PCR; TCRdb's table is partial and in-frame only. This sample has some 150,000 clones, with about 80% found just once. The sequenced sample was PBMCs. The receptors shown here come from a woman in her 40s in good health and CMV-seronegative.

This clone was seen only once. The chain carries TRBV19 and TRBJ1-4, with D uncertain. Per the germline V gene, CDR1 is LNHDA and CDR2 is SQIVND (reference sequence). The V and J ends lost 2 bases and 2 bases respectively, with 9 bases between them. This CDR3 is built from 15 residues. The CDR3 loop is CASSIMAGTNEKLFF. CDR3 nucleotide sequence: TGTGCCAGTAGTATAATGGCAGGTACTAATGAAAAACTGTTTTTT.

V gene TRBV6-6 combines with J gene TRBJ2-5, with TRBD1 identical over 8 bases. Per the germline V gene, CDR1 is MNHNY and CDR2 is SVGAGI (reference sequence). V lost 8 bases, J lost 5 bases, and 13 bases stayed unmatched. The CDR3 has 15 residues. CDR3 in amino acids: CASEKGQGGRETQYF. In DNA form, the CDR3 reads TGTGCCAGCGAGAAAGGACAGGGCGGCAGGGAGACCCAGTACTTC.

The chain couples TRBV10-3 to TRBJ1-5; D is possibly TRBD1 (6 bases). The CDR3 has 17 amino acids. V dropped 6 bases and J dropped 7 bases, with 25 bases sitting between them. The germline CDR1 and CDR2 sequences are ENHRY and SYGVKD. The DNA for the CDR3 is TGTGCCATCAGGGACGGTGGCCGAACAGGGATTTTGCAGCCCCAGCATTTT. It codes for CAIRDGGRTGILQPQHF.

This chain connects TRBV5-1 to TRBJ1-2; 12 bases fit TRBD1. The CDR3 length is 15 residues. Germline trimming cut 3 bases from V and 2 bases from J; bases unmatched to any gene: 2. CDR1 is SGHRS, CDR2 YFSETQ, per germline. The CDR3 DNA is TGCGCCAGCAGCTCGGGACAGGGGGCCAACTATGGCTACACCTTC. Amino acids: CASSSGQGANYGYTF. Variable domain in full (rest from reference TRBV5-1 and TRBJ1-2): KAGVTQTPRYLIKTRGQQVTLSCSPISGHRSVSWYQQTPGQGLQFLFEYFSETQRNKGNFPGRFSGRQFSNSRSEMNVSTLELGDSALYLCASSSGQGANYGYTFGSGTRLTVV.

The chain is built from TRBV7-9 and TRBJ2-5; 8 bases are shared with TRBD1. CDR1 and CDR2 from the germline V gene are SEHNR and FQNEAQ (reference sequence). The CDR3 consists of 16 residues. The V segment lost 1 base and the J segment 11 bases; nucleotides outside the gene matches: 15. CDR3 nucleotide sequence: TGTGCCAGCAGCTTAGGTCGCGGACAGGGCAATGGGGAGCAGTACTTC. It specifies CASSLGRGQGNGEQYF.

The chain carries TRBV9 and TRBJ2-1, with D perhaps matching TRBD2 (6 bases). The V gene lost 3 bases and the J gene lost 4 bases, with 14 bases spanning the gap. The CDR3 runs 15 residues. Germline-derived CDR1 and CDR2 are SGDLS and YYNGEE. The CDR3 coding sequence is TGTGCCAGCAGCGGACGAGCTAGCGAGTACAATGAGCAGTTCTTC. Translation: CASSGRASEYNEQFF.

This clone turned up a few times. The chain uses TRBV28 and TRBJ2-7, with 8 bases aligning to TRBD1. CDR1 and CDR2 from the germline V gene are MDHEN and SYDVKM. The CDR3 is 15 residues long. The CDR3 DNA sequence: TGTGCCAGCAGTTTACCTTTCATGGGACAGGCCCCGGTCAAGGTC. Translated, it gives CASSLPFMGQAPVKV.

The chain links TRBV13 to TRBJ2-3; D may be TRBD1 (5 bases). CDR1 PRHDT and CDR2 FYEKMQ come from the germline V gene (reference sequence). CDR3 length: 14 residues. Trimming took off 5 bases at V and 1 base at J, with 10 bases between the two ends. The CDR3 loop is CASSRDRRTDTQYF. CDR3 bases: TGTGCCAGCAGCCGCGACAGACGCACAGATACGCAGTATTTT.

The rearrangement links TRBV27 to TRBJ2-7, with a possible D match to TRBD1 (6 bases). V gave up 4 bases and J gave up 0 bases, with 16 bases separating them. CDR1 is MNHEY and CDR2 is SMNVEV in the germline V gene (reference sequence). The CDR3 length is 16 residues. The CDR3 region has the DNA TGTGCCAGCAGTTACTCTACCGGGACATACTCCTACGAGCAGTACTTC. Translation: CASSYSTGTYSYEQYF.

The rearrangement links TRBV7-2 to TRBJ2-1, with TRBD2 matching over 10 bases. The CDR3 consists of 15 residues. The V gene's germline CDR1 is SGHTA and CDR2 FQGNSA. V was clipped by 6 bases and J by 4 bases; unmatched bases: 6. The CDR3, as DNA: TGTGCCAGCAGTTACACTAGCGGGGAATACAATGAGCAGTTCTTC. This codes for CASSYTSGEYNEQFF.

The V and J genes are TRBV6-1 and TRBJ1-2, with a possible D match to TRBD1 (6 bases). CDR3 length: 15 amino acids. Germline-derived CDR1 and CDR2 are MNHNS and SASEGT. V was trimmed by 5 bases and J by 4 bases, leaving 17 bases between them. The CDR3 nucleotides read TGTGCCAGCAGTTTAACCTCTACAGGGAGCTATGGCTACACCTTC. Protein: CASSLTSTGSYGYTF.

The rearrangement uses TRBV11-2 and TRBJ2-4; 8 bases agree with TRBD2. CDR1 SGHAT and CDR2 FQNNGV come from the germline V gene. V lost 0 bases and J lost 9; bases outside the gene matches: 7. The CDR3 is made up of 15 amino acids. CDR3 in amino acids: CASSLEASGFTIQYF. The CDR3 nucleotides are TGTGCCAGCAGCTTAGAGGCTAGCGGGTTTACCATTCAGTACTTC.

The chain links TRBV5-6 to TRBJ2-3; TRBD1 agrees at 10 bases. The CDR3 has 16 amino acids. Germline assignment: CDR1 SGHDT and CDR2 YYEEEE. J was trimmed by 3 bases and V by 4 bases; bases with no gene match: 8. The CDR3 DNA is TGTGCCAGCAGCCGACGTAGACAGGGGGCAACAGATACGCAGTATTTT. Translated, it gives CASSRRRQGATDTQYF.

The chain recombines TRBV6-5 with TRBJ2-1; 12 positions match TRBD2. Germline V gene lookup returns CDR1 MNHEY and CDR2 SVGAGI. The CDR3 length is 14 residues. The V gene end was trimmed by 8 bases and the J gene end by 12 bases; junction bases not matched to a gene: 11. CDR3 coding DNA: TGTGCCAGCGGCTACCGACTAGCGGGAGTGGTGCAGTTCTTC. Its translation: CASGYRLAGVVQFF.

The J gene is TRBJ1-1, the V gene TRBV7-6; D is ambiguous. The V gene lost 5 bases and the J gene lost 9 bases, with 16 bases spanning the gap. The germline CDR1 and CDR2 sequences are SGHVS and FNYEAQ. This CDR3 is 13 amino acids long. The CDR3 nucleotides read TGTGCCAGCAGCGAAGGAGACTTCGGGAAAGCTTTCTTT. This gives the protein CASSEGDFGKAFF.

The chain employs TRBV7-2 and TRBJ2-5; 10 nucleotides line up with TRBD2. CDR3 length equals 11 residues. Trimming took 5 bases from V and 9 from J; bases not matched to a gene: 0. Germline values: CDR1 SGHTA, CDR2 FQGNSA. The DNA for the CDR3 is TGTGCCAGCAGCAGCGGGGGGGCCCAGTACTTC. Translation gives CASSSGGAQYF.

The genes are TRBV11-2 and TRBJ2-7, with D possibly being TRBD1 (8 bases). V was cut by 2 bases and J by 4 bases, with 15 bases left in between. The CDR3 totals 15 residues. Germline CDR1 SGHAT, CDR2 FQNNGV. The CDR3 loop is CASSLSTGGGYEQYF. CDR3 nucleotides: TGTGCCAGCAGCTTAAGCACAGGGGGGGGATACGAGCAGTACTTC.

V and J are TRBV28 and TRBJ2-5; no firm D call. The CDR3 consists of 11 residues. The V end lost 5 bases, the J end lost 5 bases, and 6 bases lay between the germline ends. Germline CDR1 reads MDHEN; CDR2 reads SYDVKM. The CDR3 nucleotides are TGTGCCAGCAGTACCGGGGAGACCCAGTACTTC. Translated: CASSTGETQYF.

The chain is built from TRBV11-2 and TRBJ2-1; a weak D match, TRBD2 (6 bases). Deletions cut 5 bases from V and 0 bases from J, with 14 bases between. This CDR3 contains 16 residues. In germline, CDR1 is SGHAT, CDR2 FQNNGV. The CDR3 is CASSRARGSSYNEQFF. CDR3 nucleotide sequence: TGTGCCAGCAGCAGAGCACGGGGGAGCTCCTACAATGAGCAGTTCTTC.